This TCR beta chain was recorded in a study of blood T cell repertoires in COVID-19. Background on the study: Whether acute or convalescent, the COVID-19 samples came from the United States, Italy and Spain.

This CDR3 contains 15 residues. J lost 8 bases, V lost 1 base, and 8 bases had no gene match. CDR1 SGDLS and CDR2 YYNGEE come from the germline V gene. How the authors handled the data: Nucleated cell counts were estimated from reference gene primer amplification. Assay used: immunoSEQ multiplex PCR; TCRdb lists only in-frame clones, some missing. V and J calls and clone size are given by that table; D and trimming were obtained from the DNA. The profile covers about 44,000 clones, with about 90% appearing a single time and approximately 23% taken by the ten largest. The chain employs TRBV9 and TRBJ1-1; 10 bases are shared with TRBD1. Sequencing was performed on peripheral blood. The receptor comes from a woman older than 75 in a cohort sampled during active or convalescent COVID-19. CDR3 loop: CASSVSATGGTEAFF. CDR3 bases: TGTGCCAGCAGCGTATCCGCGACAGGGGGCACCGAAGCTTTCTTT. Using reference TRBV9 and TRBJ1-1 for the parts outside the CDR3, the full variable domain is DSGVTQTPKHLITATGQRVTLRCSPRSGDLSVYWYQQSLDQGLQFLIQYYNGEERAKGNILERFSAQQFPDLHSELNLSSLELGDSALYFCASSVSATGGTEAFFGQGTRLTVV.